Presented here are 32 T cell receptor beta chains from one specimen sequenced in a study of cytomegalovirus exposure and HLA in healthy donors. This table comes from immunoSEQ multiplex PCR, and its TCRdb copy is limited to in-frame clones, with some not included. Of 150,000 or so clones detected, around 84% appear once; the ten largest clones hold 2.1%. The sequenced material came from PBMCs. These TCRs come from a human donor in good health.

DNA of the CDR3: TGTGCCAGCAGTTCGCCCGGGACAGGGTATACAGATACGCAGTATTTT. Translation: CASSSPGTGYTDTQYF. This chain joins TRBV27 and TRBJ2-3, with 9 bases identical to TRBD1. The germline CDR1 and CDR2 sequences are MNHEY and SMNVEV (reference sequence). The CDR3 contains 16 residues. Trimming took 4 bases from V and 3 from J; bases not matched to a gene: 8.

CDR3 sequence: CASSIGTEYTEAFF. CDR3 DNA: TGTGCCAGTAGTATCGGGACAGAATACACTGAAGCTTTCTTT. The V and J genes are TRBV19 and TRBJ1-1; 7 bases fit TRBD1. This CDR3 contains 14 residues. In germline, CDR1 is LNHDA, CDR2 SQIVND (reference sequence). With V trimmed by 3 bases and J by 3 bases, 4 bases remained unmatched.

V is TRBV9 and J is TRBJ1-1; 8 bases are a match to TRBD1. Germline V gives CDR1 SGDLS, CDR2 YYNGEE. CDR3 length equals 15 residues. V lost 2 bases and J lost 2; bases outside the gene matches: 5. Here the CDR3 DNA reads TGTGCCAGCAGCGTTTTACAGGGGGGTAACACTGAAGCTTTCTTT. Its protein product is CASSVLQGGNTEAFF. The full variable domain, completed using reference TRBV9 and TRBJ1-1, is DSGVTQTPKHLITATGQRVTLRCSPRSGDLSVYWYQQSLDQGLQFLIQYYNGEERAKGNILERFSAQQFPDLHSELNLSSLELGDSALYFCASSVLQGGNTEAFFGQGTRLTVV.

The rearrangement joins TRBV11-2 to TRBJ1-3, with a possible D match to TRBD1 (5 bases). Germline values: CDR1 SGHAT, CDR2 FQNNGV. This CDR3 has 16 residues. V was clipped by 2 bases and J by 0 bases, with 11 bases between them. This CDR3 is CASSLQGSHSGNTIYF. The DNA of the CDR3 is TGTGCCAGCAGCTTACAGGGCTCCCACTCTGGAAACACCATATATTTT.

The chain couples TRBV5-4 to TRBJ1-4; 7 bases are a match to TRBD1. Germline-derived CDR1 and CDR2 are SGHNT and YYREEE (reference sequence). V shed 5 bases and J 7 bases; nucleotides not matched to a gene: 8. This CDR3 comprises 14 residues. The CDR3: CASSRTGASEKLFF. The CDR3 nucleotides read TGTGCCAGCAGTAGAACAGGGGCTTCTGAAAAACTGTTTTTT.

This clone has a handful of counts. The chain has TRBV19 and TRBJ1-2; D remains ambiguous. The CDR3 covers 12 residues. With 1 base removed from V and 11 bases from J, the gap between germline ends came to 11 bases. Germline V gene sequence: CDR1 LNHDA, CDR2 SQIVND (reference sequence). In nucleotides, the CDR3 is TGTGCCAGTAGTATAGGGGCAGGTCGGTACACCTTC. This gives the protein CASSIGAGRYTF.

The chain has TRBV19 and TRBJ1-2; TRBD1 matches 8 bases. Trimming at V came to 3 bases and at J to 8 bases, leaving 5 bases not matched to a gene. Germline-derived CDR1 and CDR2 are LNHDA and SQIVND (reference sequence). The CDR3 covers 13 residues. CDR3 loop: CASSIGQGGGYTF. In DNA, the CDR3 is TGTGCCAGTAGTATCGGACAGGGCGGCGGCTACACCTTC.

The chain is built from TRBV5-1 and TRBJ1-1; 8 positions match TRBD1. This CDR3 has 13 residues. From germline, CDR1 is SGHRS and CDR2 YFSETQ. Trimming at V came to 5 bases and at J to 6 bases, leaving 6 bases not matched to a gene. The CDR3 sequence: CASSSTGGSEAFF. In DNA form, the CDR3 reads TGCGCCAGCAGTTCTACAGGGGGGTCTGAAGCTTTCTTT.

This sequence joins TRBV25-1 and TRBJ1-4; 8 bases align to TRBD1. Per germline, CDR1 MGHDK and CDR2 SYGVNS. The V and J ends lost 4 bases and 10 bases, in that order; junction bases with no gene match: 11. The CDR3 length is 15 residues. CDR3 sequence reads: CASSGLTGAIGKLFF. Here the CDR3 DNA reads TGTGCCAGCAGTGGCTTGACAGGGGCTATCGGAAAACTGTTTTTT.

The chain recombines TRBV27 with TRBJ2-1; 12 bases fit TRBD2. CDR3 size: 16 residues. With 5 bases clipped from V and 2 bases from J, the junction kept 4 bases outside the gene matches. Germline V gene data show CDR1 as MNHEY and CDR2 as SMNVEV (reference sequence). DNA of the CDR3: TGTGCCAGCAGTCCTCGACTAGCGGGAGCCTACAATGAGCAGTTCTTC. Translating it yields CASSPRLAGAYNEQFF.

The rearrangement joins TRBV7-3 to TRBJ2-5; the match to TRBD2 covers 11 bases. The V segment lost 8 bases and the J segment 5 bases; nucleotides outside the gene matches: 7. The CDR3 length is 14 residues. The germline V gene has CDR1 SGHTA and CDR2 FQGTGA. The CDR3 here is CASGIAGGLETQYF. The CDR3 DNA sequence: TGTGCCAGCGGCATAGCGGGGGGGTTGGAGACCCAGTACTTC.

The chain couples TRBV7-2 to TRBJ2-2; TRBD2 might be the D (5 bases). Germline V gene sequence: CDR1 SGHTA, CDR2 FQGNSA. This CDR3 spans 15 amino acids. The V and J ends lost 4 bases and 7 bases respectively, with 16 bases between them. This chain's CDR3 is CASSSGSWSVGELFF. CDR3 bases: TGTGCCAGCAGCTCGGGGAGCTGGAGCGTCGGGGAGCTGTTTTTT. The full variable domain, completed using reference TRBV7-2 and TRBJ2-2, is GAGVSQSPSNKVTEKGKDVELRCDPISGHTALYWYRQSLGQGLEFLIYFQGNSAPDKSGLPSDRFSAERTGGSVSTLTIQRTQQEDSAVYLCASSSGSWSVGELFFGEGSRLTVL.

The chain carries TRBV7-9 and TRBJ2-1; 8 nucleotides align to TRBD2. The CDR3 runs 15 residues. Germline-derived CDR1 and CDR2 are SEHNR and FQNEAQ (reference sequence). After removal of 4 bases from V and 9 bases from J, the junction contained 11 bases not matched to a gene. CDR3 DNA: TGTGCCAGCAGCTCGCCTGTCGGGAGGGCCGCTGAGCAGTTCTTC. Protein: CASSSPVGRAAEQFF.

This clone was seen a single time. The chain joins TRBV5-1 to TRBJ1-4, with D possibly TRBD1 on 6 matching bases. This CDR3 has 15 amino acids. Germline loops: CDR1 SGHRS, CDR2 YFSETQ. Trimming took off 4 bases at V and 7 bases at J, with 17 bases between the two ends. The DNA of the CDR3 is TGCGCCAGCAGCACCGGAAGGGGGTTGGGTGAAAAACTGTTTTTT. It codes for CASSTGRGLGEKLFF.

The chain has TRBV15 and TRBJ1-2, with a weak D call TRBD1 (6 bases). The V end lost 4 bases, the J end lost 7 bases, and 13 bases lay between the germline ends. Germline CDR1 and CDR2: LNHNV and YYDKDF (reference sequence). The CDR3 spans 13 residues. CDR3 nucleotides: TGTGCCACCAGCACTTACAGGGTCAGTGGCTACACCTTC. This gives the protein CATSTYRVSGYTF.

The V call is TRBV5-6, the J call TRBJ1-2; 9 bases align to TRBD1. The CDR3 spans 15 residues. Germline V gene sequence: CDR1 SGHDT, CDR2 YYEEEE. Losses at the gene ends were 4 bases for V and 2 bases for J; bases not matched to a gene: 6. The CDR3 reads CASSTPGTGNYGYTF. CDR3 DNA: TGTGCCAGCAGCACACCCGGGACAGGGAACTATGGCTACACCTTC.

This clone was found once. CDR3 nucleotides: TGTGCCAGCAGGTCACTAGCGGGGGGTGGTGAGACCCAGTACTTC. Protein: CASRSLAGGGETQYF. The chain has TRBV6-1 and TRBJ2-5; 12 bases are a match to TRBD2. With 6 bases clipped from V and 5 bases from J, the junction kept 7 bases outside the gene matches. The CDR3 is made up of 15 amino acids. Looked up from germline, CDR1 is MNHNS and CDR2 is SASEGT.

The V call is TRBV5-1, the J call TRBJ2-1, with 7 bases that match TRBD2. The V gene end was trimmed by 5 bases and the J gene end by 3 bases; junction bases not matched to a gene: 8. Germline values: CDR1 SGHRS, CDR2 YFSETQ. CDR3 length equals 15 residues. In DNA, the CDR3 is TGCGCCAGCAGTGAAGTCGGGGGGATCTACAATGAGCAGTTCTTC. Its translation: CASSEVGGIYNEQFF.

The chain uses TRBV4-1 and TRBJ2-3; TRBD2 agrees at 11 bases. Germline loops: CDR1 MGHRA, CDR2 YSYEKL. This CDR3 contains 17 residues. Trimming took 2 bases from V and 8 from J; bases not matched to a gene: 12. The CDR3 DNA follows: TGCGCCAGCAGCCAATCGTTTAGCGGGGGGGCTCAGAGTACGCAGTATTTT. Amino acid sequence: CASSQSFSGGAQSTQYF.

The rearrangement links TRBV7-8 to TRBJ2-5, with D possibly matching TRBD1 (6 bases). V shed 1 base and J shed 1 base, with 10 bases lying between them. Per the germline V gene, CDR1 is SGHVS and CDR2 is FQNEAQ. The CDR3 extends over 15 amino acids. The CDR3 nucleotides read TGTGCCAGCAGCTTAGGCAGGGGTCCCCAAGAGACCCAGTACTTC. Translation: CASSLGRGPQETQYF.

This clone was recorded only once. This chain links TRBV6-6 with TRBJ1-6, with D possibly TRBD1 on 5 matching bases. CDR1 and CDR2 (germline): MNHNY, SVGAGI (reference sequence). V was shortened by 6 bases and J by 7 bases, with 13 bases between the two germline ends. This CDR3 has 14 amino acids. CDR3 protein: CASSPTRENSPLHF. In DNA, the CDR3 is TGTGCCAGCAGCCCTACCAGGGAAAATTCACCCCTCCACTTT.

This chain uses TRBV9 with TRBJ2-5; TRBD1 agrees at 7 bases. There are 15 residues in the CDR3. V lost 4 bases to trimming and J lost 1 base; unmatched junction nucleotides: 7. Per germline, CDR1 SGDLS and CDR2 YYNGEE. The CDR3 protein is CASSLDRAPQETQYF. Here the CDR3 DNA reads TGTGCCAGCAGCCTAGACAGGGCACCCCAAGAGACCCAGTACTTC.

V is TRBV7-9 and J is TRBJ2-7; D is uncertain. CDR3 size: 13 residues. V lost 6 bases and J 2 bases, leaving 11 bases between the germline ends. Germline assignment: CDR1 SEHNR and CDR2 FQNEAQ (reference sequence). The CDR3 region is CASSNGLTYEQYF. Written as DNA, the CDR3 is TGTGCCAGCAGTAACGGGTTAACCTACGAGCAGTACTTC.

The chain carries TRBV5-1 and TRBJ2-1, with 8 bases aligning to TRBD1. CDR1 is SGHRS and CDR2 is YFSETQ in the germline V gene. Trimming took 0 bases from V and 10 from J; bases not matched to a gene: 6. The CDR3 contains 14 residues. Here the CDR3 DNA reads TGCGCCAGCAGCTTGGACGGACAGGGTATGGAGCAGTTCTTC. This sequence encodes CASSLDGQGMEQFF.

J is TRBJ2-7 and V is TRBV5-1; 7 bases map to TRBD1. The germline CDR1 and CDR2 sequences are SGHRS and YFSETQ. After removal of 4 bases from V and 0 bases from J, the junction contained 10 bases not matched to a gene. This CDR3 region has 16 residues. CDR3 sequence: CASSHLTGAGSYEQYF. The CDR3 nucleotides are TGCGCCAGCAGCCATCTTACAGGGGCCGGCTCCTACGAGCAGTACTTC.

The CDR3 sequence: CASSLGRGSQDTEAFF. The CDR3 DNA reads TGCGCCAGCAGCCTGGGGCGGGGCAGTCAGGACACTGAAGCTTTCTTT. V gene TRBV5-1 combines with J gene TRBJ1-1; a weak D match, TRBD1 (5 bases). The germline V and J ends were trimmed by 4 bases and 3 bases, with 19 bases remaining between them. This CDR3 spans 16 amino acids. Germline CDR1 and CDR2: SGHRS and YFSETQ.

The chain carries TRBV27 and TRBJ2-2; perhaps TRBD2 as D (6 bases). Germline V gives CDR1 MNHEY, CDR2 SMNVEV (reference sequence). This CDR3 has 17 residues. With 7 bases removed from V and 3 bases from J, the gap between germline ends came to 21 bases. The CDR3 region is CASTLAARKYDTGELFF. In nucleotides, the CDR3 is TGTGCCAGCACCTTAGCGGCCAGAAAATACGACACCGGGGAGCTGTTTTTT.

The V call is TRBV6-1, the J call TRBJ1-2; D not resolved. The V and J ends lost 3 bases and 5 bases respectively, with 7 bases between them. CDR1 MNHNS and CDR2 SASEGT come from the germline V gene. CDR3 size: 12 residues. CDR3: CASSDRIYGYTF. The CDR3 DNA reads TGTGCCAGCAGTGACAGAATATATGGCTACACCTTC.

The rearrangement joins TRBV9 to TRBJ1-2; D perhaps matches TRBD1 (5 bases). The germline V gene encodes CDR1 SGDLS and CDR2 YYNGEE. The CDR3 is made up of 13 amino acids. V was clipped by 3 bases and J by 5 bases, with 11 bases between them. CDR3 loop: CASSEGMRYGYTF. In DNA form, the CDR3 reads TGTGCCAGCAGCGAGGGGATGCGGTATGGCTACACCTTC.

The chain recombines TRBV5-5 with TRBJ2-7, with 11 positions matching TRBD1. V trimming: 3 bases; J trimming: 3 bases; junction bases outside the gene matches: 5. Germline lookup yields CDR1 SGHKS and CDR2 YYEKEE (reference sequence). This CDR3 is 15 amino acids long. The CDR3 DNA reads TGTGCCAGCAGCTCACCGGGACAGGGGGTCTACGAGCAGTACTTC. It specifies CASSSPGQGVYEQYF.

The chain couples TRBV9 to TRBJ1-1, with D tentatively TRBD1 (5 bases). Germline CDR1 and CDR2: SGDLS and YYNGEE. Trimming pared 7 bases from V and 3 bases from J, leaving 13 bases between. CDR3 size: 13 residues. In DNA form, the CDR3 reads TGTGCCAGCTCAGGGCCTTGGGACACTGAAGCTTTCTTT. Its translation is CASSGPWDTEAFF.

The count of this clone is one. The chain recombines TRBV7-6 with TRBJ2-3; D is ambiguous. Trimming shortened V by 5 bases and J by 3 bases, and 12 bases separated the two germline ends. The germline V gene encodes CDR1 SGHVS and CDR2 FNYEAQ. This CDR3 has 14 amino acids. CDR3 DNA: TGTGCCAGCAGCCCAAGATTTCGGACAGATACGCAGTATTTT. Translation gives CASSPRFRTDTQYF.